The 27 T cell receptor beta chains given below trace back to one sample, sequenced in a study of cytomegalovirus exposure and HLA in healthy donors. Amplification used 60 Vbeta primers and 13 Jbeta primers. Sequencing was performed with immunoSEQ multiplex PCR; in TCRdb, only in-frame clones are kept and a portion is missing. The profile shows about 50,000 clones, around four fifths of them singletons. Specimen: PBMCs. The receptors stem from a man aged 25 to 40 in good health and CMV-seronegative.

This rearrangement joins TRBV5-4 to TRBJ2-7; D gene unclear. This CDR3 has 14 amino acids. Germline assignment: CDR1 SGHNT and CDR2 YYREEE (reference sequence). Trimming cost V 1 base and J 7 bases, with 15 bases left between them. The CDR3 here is CASSLYGQAAEQYF. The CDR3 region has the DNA TGTGCCAGCAGCTTGTATGGCCAGGCTGCGGAGCAGTACTTC.

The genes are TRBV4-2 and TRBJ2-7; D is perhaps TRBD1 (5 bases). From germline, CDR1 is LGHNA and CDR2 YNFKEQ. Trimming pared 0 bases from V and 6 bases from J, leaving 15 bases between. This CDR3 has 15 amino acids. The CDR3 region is CASSQDLWGRLEQYF. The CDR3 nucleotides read TGTGCCAGCAGCCAAGATCTCTGGGGCCGCCTCGAGCAGTACTTC.

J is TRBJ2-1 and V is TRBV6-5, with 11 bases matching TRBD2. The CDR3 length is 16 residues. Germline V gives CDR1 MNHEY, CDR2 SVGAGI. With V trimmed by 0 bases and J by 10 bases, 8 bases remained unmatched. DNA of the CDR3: TGTGCCAGCAGTTACTCGGCGCTAGCGGGAGGAAGGGAGCAGTTCTTC. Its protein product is CASSYSALAGGREQFF.

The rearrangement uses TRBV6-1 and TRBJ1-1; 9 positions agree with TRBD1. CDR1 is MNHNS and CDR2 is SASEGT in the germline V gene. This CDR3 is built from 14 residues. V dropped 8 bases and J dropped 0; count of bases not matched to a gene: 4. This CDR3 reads CASVDRGMNTEAFF. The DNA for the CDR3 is TGTGCCAGCGTCGACAGGGGGATGAACACTGAAGCTTTCTTT.

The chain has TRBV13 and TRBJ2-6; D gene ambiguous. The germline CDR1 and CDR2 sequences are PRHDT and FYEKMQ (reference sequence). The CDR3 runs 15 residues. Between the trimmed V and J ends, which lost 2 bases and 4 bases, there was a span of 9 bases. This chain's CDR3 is CASSLFGPGANVLTF. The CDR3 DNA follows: TGTGCCAGCAGCTTATTTGGGCCCGGGGCCAACGTCCTGACTTTC.

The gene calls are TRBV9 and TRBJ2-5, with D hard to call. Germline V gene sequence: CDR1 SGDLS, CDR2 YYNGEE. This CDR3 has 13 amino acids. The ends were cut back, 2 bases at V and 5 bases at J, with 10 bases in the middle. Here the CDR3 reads CASSVSSSETQYF. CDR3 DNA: TGTGCCAGCAGCGTTAGCTCGTCGGAGACCCAGTACTTC.

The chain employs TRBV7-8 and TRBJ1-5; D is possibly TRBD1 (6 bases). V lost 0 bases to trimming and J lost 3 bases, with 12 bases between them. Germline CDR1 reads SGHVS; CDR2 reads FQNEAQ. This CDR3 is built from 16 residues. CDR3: CASSLAPGGHNQPQHF. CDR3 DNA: TGTGCCAGCAGCTTAGCGCCTGGGGGACACAATCAGCCCCAGCATTTT. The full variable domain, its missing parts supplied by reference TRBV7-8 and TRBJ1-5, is GAGVSQSPRYKVAKRGQDVALRCDPISGHVSLFWYQQALGQGPEFLTYFQNEAQLDKSGLPSDRFFAERPEGSVSTLKIQRTQQEDSAVYLCASSLAPGGHNQPQHFGDGTRLSIL.

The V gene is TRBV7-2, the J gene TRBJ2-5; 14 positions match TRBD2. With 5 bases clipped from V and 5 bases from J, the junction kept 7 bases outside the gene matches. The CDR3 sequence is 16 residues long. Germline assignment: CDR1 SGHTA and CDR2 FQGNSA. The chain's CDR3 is CASSRLAGGLSETQYF. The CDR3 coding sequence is TGTGCCAGCAGCAGACTAGCGGGGGGGCTGTCGGAGACCCAGTACTTC.

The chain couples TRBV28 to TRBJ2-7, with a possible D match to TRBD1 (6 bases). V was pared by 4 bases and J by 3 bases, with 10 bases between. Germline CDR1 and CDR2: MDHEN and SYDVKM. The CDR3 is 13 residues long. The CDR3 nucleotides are TGTGCCAGCAGTTGGCCAGGGGACTACGAGCAGTACTTC. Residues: CASSWPGDYEQYF.

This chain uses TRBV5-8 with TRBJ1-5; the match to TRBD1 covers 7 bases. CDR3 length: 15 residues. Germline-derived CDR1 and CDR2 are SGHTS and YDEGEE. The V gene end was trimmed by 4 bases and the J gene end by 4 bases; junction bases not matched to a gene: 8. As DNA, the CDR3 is TGTGCCAGCAGCCCGGGACAGTTGGAGAATCAGCCCCAGCATTTT. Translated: CASSPGQLENQPQHF.

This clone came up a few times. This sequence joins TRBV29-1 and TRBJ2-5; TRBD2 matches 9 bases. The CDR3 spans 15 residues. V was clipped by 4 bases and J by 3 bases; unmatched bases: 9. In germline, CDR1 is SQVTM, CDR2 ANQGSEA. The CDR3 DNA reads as TGCAGCGTTGGGGCTAGCGGGATTTGGGAAGAGACCCAGTACTTC. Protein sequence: CSVGASGIWEETQYF.

CDR3 in amino acids: CASLGQGGTEAFF. CDR3 nucleotide sequence: TGTGCCAGTCTCGGGCAGGGGGGCACTGAAGCTTTCTTT. The chain is built from TRBV27 and TRBJ1-1; 7 bases are shared with TRBD1. The CDR3 spans 13 residues. Germline trimming cut 9 bases from V and 4 bases from J; bases unmatched to any gene: 8. Germline V gene lookup returns CDR1 MNHEY and CDR2 SMNVEV (reference sequence).

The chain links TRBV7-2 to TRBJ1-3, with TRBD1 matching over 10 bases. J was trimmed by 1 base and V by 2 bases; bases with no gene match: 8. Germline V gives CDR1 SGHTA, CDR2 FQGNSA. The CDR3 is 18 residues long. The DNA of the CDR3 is TGTGCCAGCAGCTTAAATAGTCCGGGACAGGGGTCTGGAAACACCATATATTTT. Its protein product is CASSLNSPGQGSGNTIYF. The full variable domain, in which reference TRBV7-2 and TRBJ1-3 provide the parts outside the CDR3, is GAGVSQSPSNKVTEKGKDVELRCDPISGHTALYWYRQSLGQGLEFLIYFQGNSAPDKSGLPSDRFSAERTGGSVSTLTIQRTQQEDSAVYLCASSLNSPGQGSGNTIYFGEGSWLTVV.

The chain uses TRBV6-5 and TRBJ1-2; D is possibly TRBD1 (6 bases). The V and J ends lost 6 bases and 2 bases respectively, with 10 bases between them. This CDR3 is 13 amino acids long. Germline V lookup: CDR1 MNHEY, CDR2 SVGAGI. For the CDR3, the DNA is TGTGCCAGCAGCCCCGGACAGAACTATGGCTACACCTTC. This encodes CASSPGQNYGYTF.

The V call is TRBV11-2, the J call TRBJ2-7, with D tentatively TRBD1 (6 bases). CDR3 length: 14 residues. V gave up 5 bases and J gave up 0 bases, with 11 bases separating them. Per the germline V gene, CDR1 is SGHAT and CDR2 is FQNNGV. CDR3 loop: CASSPRTVSYEQYF. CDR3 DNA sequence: TGTGCCAGCAGCCCCCGGACAGTCTCCTACGAGCAGTACTTC.

In DNA, the CDR3 is TGTGCCAGCAGCTACGGACTAGCGGGGAACACCGGGGAGCTGTTTTTT. Its translation is CASSYGLAGNTGELFF. The rearrangement uses TRBV5-6 and TRBJ2-2, with 11 bases lining up with TRBD2. The trim removed 3 bases at V and 1 base at J, leaving 2 bases unmatched. The CDR3 has 16 residues. From germline, CDR1 is SGHDT and CDR2 YYEEEE.

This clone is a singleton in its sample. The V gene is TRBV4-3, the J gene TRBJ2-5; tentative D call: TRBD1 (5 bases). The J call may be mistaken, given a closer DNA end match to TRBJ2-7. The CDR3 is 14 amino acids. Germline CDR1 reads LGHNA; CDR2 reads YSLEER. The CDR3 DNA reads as TGCGCCAGCAGCCAATCCGCAGGGCGCTACGAGCAGTACTTC. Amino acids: CASSQSAGRYEQYF.

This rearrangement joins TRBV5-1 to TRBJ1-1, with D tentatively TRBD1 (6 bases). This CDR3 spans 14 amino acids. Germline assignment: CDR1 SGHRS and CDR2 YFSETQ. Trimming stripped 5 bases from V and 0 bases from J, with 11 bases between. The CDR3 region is CASSPGVMNTEAFF. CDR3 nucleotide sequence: TGCGCCAGCAGTCCAGGGGTGATGAACACTGAAGCTTTCTTT.

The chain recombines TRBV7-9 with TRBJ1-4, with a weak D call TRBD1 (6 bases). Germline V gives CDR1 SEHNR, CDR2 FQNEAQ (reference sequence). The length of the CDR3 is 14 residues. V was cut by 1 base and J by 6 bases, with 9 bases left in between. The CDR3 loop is CASSLEQGHEKLFF. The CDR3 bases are TGTGCCAGCAGCTTAGAGCAGGGGCATGAAAAACTGTTTTTT.

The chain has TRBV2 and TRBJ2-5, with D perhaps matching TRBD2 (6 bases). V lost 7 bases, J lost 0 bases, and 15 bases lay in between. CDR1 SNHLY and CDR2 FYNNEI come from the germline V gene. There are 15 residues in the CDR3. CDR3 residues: CASNEAGRNQETQYF. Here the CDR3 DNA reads TGTGCCAGCAACGAGGCGGGACGGAACCAAGAGACCCAGTACTTC.

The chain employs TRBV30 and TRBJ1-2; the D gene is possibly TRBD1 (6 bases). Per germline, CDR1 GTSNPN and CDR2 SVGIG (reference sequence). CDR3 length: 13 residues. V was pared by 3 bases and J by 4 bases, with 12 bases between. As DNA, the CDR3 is TGTGCCTGGAGCAGGGGATTTGGCTATGGCTACACCTTC. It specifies CAWSRGFGYGYTF.

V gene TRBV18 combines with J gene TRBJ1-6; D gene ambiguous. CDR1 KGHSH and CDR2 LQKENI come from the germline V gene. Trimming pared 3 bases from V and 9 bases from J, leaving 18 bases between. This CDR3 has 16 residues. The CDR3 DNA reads TGTGCCAGCTCACCTCCAGGCTCCCTAGGGAGTTCACCCCTCCACTTT. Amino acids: CASSPPGSLGSSPLHF.

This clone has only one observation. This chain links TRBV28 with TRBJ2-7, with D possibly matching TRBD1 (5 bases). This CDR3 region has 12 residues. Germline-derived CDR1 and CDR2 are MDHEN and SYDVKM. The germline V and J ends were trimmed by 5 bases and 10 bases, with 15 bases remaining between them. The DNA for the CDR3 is TGTGCCAGCAGTGGACCCCGACAGATCCAGTACTTC. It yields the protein CASSGPRQIQYF.

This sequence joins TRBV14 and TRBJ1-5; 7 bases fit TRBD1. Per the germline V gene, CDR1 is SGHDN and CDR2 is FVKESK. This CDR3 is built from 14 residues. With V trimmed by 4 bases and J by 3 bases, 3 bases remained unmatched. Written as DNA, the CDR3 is TGTGCCAGCAGCCTCGGGACAGTCAATCAGCCCCAGCATTTT. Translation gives CASSLGTVNQPQHF.

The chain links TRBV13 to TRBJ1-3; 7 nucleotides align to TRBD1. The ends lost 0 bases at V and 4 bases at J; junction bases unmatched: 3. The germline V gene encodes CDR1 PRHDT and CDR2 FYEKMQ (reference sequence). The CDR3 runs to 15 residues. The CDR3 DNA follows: TGTGCCAGCAGCTTAGGGACAGGGAACGGAAACACCATATATTTT. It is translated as CASSLGTGNGNTIYF. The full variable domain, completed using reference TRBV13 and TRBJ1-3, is AAGVIQSPRHLIKEKRETATLKCYPIPRHDTVYWYQQGPGQDPQFLISFYEKMQSDKGSIPDRFSAQQFSDYHSELNMSSLELGDSALYFCASSLGTGNGNTIYFGEGSWLTVV.

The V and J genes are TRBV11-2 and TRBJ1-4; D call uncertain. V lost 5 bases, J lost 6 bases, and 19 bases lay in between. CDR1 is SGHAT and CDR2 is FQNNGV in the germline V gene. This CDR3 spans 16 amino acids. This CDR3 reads CASSLDLSSKDEKLFF. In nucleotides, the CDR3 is TGTGCCAGCAGCCTGGACTTGAGCAGCAAGGATGAAAAACTGTTTTTT. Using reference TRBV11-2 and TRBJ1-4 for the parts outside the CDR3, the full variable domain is EAGVAQSPRYKIIEKRQSVAFWCNPISGHATLYWYQQILGQGPKLLIQFQNNGVVDDSQLPKDRFSAERLKGVDSTLKIQPAKLEDSAVYLCASSLDLSSKDEKLFFGSGTQLSVL.

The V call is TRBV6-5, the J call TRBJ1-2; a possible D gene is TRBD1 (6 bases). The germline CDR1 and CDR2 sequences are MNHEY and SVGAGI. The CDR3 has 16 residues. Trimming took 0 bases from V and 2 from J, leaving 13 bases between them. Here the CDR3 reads CASSYSNADSNYGYTF. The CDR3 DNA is TGTGCCAGCAGTTACTCGAACGCGGACAGCAACTATGGCTACACCTTC.